The sequence of this T cell receptor (beta chain) was determined in a study of blood T cell repertoires in COVID-19. The table came from immunoSEQ multiplex PCR; TCRdb's copy has only in-frame clones and leaves some out. The data hold fewer than 60,000 clones, with roughly 78% observed a single time. This clone was observed once. The CDR3 runs to 14 residues. The V and J ends lost 4 bases and 4 bases, in that order; junction bases with no gene match: 4. Germline V lookup: CDR1 SGHRS, CDR2 YFSETQ. Sequencing was performed on peripheral blood. This chain uses TRBV5-1 with TRBJ2-2; 7 nucleotides align to TRBD1. The sequence was obtained from an older man with acute or convalescent COVID-19. The CDR3 region is CASSLGQTTGELFF. CDR3 bases: TGCGCCAGCAGCCTGGGACAGACCACCGGGGAGCTGTTTTTT.